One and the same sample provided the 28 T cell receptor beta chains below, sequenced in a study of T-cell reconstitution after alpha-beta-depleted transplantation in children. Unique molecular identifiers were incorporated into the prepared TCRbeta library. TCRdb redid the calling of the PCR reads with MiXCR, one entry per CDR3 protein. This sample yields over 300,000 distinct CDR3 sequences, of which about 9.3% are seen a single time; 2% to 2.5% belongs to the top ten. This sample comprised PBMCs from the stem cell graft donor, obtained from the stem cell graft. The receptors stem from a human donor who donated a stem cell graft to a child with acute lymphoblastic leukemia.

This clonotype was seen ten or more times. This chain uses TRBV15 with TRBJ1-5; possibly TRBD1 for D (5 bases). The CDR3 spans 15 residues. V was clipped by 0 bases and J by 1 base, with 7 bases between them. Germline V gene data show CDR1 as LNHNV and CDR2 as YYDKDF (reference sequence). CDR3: CATSRDRESNQPQHF. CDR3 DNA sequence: TGTGCCACCAGCAGAGACAGGGAGAGCAATCAGCCCCAGCATTTT.

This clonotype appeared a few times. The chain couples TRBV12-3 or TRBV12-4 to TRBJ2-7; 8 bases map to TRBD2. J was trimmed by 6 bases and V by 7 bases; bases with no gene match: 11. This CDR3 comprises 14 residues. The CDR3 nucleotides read TGTGCCAGCAAAAGAGGCGGGACTAGGGCCGAGCAGTACTTC. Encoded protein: CASKRGGTRAEQYF.

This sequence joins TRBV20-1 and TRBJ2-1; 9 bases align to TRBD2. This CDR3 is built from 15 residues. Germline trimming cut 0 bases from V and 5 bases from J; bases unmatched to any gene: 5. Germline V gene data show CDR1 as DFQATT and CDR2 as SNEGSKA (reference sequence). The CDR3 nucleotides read TGCAGTGCTAGAGATGGGAGACTAGCGGACAATGAGCAGTTCTTC. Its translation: CSARDGRLADNEQFF.

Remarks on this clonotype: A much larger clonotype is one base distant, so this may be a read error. This chain's CDR3 is CSARDAGQGAYNEQFF. Here the CDR3 DNA reads TGCAGTGCTAGAGATGCAGGACAGGGGGCCTACAATGAGCAGTTCTTC. The rearrangement uses TRBV20-1 and TRBJ2-1; 10 bases align to TRBD1. Germline assignment: CDR1 DFQATT and CDR2 SNEGSKA (reference sequence). The J segment lost 2 bases and the V segment lost 0 bases, leaving 4 bases of the junction unmatched. The CDR3 runs 16 residues.

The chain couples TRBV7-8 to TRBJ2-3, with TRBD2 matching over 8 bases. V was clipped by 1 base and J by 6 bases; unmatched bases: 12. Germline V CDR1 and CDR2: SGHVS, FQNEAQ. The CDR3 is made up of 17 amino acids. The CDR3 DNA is TGTGCCAGCAGCTTAGACCCGAGGGGACTAGTGAGGGATACGCAGTATTTT. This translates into CASSLDPRGLVRDTQYF.

The CDR3 bases are TGTGCCAGCAGCTTAAGAGGGACAGGGAATAGGTGGGGCTACACCTTC. Protein: CASSLRGTGNRWGYTF. This rearrangement joins TRBV7-8 to TRBJ1-2; TRBD1 matches at 9 bases. This CDR3 has 16 amino acids. The germline V gene has CDR1 SGHVS and CDR2 FQNEAQ. Losses at the gene ends were 2 bases for V and 8 bases for J; bases not matched to a gene: 12.

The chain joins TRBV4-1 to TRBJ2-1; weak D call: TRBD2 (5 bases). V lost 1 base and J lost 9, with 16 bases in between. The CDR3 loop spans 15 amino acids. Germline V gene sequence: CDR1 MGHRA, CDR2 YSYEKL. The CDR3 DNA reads TGCGCCAGCAGCCAAGGCCCCGCGCTAGCCGGTGAGCAGTTCTTC. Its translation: CASSQGPALAGEQFF.

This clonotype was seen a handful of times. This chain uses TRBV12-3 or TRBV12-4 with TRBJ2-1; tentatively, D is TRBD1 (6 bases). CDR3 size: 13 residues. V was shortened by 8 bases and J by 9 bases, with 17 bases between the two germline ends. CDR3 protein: CASVSLGGPEQFF. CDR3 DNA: TGTGCCAGCGTCTCCCTAGGGGGTCCTGAGCAGTTCTTC.

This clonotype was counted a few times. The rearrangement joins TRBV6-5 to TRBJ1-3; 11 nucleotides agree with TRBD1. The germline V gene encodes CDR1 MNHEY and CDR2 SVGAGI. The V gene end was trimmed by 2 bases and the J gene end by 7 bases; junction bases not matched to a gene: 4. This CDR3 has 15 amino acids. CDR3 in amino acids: CASSYRTGGINTIYF. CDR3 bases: TGTGCCAGCAGTTACAGGACAGGGGGCATCAACACCATATATTTT.

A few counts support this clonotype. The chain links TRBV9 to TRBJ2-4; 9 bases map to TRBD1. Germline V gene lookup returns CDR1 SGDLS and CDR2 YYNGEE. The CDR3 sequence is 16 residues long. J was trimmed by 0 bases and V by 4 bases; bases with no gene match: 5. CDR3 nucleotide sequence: TGTGCCAGCAGCCCAGGGACAGGGATAGCCAAAAACATTCAGTACTTC. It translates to CASSPGTGIAKNIQYF.

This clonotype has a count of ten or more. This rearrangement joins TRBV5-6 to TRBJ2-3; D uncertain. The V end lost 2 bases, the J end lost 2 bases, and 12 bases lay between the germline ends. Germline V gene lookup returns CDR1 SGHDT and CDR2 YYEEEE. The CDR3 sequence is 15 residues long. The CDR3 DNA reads TGTGCCAGCAGCTTCCTAAATAACCACACAGATACGCAGTATTTT. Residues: CASSFLNNHTDTQYF.

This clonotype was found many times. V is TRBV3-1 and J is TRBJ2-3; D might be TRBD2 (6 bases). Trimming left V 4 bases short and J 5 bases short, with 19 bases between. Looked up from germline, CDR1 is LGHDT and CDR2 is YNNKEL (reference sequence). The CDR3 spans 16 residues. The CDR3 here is CASSPGAGLREDTQYF. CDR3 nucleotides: TGTGCCAGCAGCCCCGGTGCGGGACTCCGTGAAGATACGCAGTATTTT.

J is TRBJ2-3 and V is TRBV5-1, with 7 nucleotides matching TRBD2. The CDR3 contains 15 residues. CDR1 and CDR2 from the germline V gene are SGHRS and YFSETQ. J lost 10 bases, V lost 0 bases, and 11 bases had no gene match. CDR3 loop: CASSLALGLVRPQYF. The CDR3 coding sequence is TGCGCCAGCAGCTTGGCCCTAGGACTAGTGAGACCGCAGTATTTT.

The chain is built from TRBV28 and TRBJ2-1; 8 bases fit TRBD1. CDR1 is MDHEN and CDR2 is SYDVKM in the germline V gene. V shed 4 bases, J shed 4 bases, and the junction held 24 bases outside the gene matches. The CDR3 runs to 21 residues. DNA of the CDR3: TGTGCCAGCAGTTCCCCTAAACTCGCTTCTCCCGGGACAGGAACTTACAATGAGCAGTTCTTC. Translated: CASSSPKLASPGTGTYNEQFF.

The CDR3 reads CSARVRAGGNYNEQFF. CDR3 DNA: TGCAGTGCTAGAGTCCGAGCGGGAGGGAACTACAATGAGCAGTTCTTC. The genes are TRBV20-1 and TRBJ2-1; 10 nucleotides line up with TRBD2. Trimming removed 1 base from V and 3 bases from J; junction bases left unmatched: 6. The CDR3 runs to 16 residues. Germline values: CDR1 DFQATT, CDR2 SNEGSKA (reference sequence).

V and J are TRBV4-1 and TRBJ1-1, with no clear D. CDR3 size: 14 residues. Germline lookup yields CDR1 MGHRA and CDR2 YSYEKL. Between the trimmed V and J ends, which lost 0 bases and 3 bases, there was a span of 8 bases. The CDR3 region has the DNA TGCGCCAGCAGCCAAGATCAAACGGACACTGAAGCTTTCTTT. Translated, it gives CASSQDQTDTEAFF.

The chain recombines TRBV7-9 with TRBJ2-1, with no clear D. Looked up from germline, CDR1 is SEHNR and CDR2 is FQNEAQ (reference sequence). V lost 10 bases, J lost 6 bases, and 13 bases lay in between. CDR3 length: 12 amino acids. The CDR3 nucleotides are TGTGCCACTCGGAGTCTGCTCAATGAGCAGTTCTTC. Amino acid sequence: CATRSLLNEQFF.

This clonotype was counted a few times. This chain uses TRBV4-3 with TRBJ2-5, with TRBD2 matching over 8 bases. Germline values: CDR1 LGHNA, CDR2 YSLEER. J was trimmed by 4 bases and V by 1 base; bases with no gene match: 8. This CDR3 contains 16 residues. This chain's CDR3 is CASSQVGGLAGETQYF. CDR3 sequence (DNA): TGCGCCAGCAGCCAAGTCGGAGGACTAGCTGGAGAGACCCAGTACTTC.

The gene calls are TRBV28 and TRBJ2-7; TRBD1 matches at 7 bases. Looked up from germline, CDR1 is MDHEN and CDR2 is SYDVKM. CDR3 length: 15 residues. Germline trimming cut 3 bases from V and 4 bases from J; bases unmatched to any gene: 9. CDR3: CASSLTGLVGYEQYF. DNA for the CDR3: TGTGCCAGCAGTTTGACAGGGTTAGTGGGGTACGAGCAGTACTTC.

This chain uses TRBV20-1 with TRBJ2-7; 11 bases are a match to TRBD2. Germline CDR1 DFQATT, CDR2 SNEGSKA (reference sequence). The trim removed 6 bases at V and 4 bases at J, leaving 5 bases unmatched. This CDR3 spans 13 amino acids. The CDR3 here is CSALLAGEYEQYF. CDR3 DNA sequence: TGCAGTGCCCTACTAGCGGGAGAGTACGAGCAGTACTTC.

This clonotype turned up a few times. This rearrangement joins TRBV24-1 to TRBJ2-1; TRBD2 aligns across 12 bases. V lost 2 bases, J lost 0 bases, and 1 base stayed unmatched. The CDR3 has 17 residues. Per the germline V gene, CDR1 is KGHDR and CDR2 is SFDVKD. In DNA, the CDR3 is TGTGCCACCAGTGATTCGGGACTAGCGGGCTCCTACAATGAGCAGTTCTTC. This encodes CATSDSGLAGSYNEQFF.

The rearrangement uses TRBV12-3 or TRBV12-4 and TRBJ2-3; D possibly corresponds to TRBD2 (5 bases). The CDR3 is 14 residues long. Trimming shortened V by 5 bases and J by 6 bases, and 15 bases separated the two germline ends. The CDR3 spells CASSNSDVLDTQYF. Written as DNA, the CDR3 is TGTGCCAGCAGTAATAGCGATGTGCTGGATACGCAGTATTTT.

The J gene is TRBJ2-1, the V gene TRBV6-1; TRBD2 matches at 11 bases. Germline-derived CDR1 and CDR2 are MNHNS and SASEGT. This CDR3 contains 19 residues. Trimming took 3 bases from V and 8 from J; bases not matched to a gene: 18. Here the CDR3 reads CASSDPPLNIAGGRDEQFF. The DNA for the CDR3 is TGTGCCAGCAGTGATCCCCCTCTTAATATAGCGGGGGGGCGGGATGAGCAGTTCTTC.

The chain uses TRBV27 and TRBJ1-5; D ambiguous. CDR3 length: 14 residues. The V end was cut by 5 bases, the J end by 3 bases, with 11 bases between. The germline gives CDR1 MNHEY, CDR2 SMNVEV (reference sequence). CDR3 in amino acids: CASSISNFNQPQHF. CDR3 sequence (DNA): TGTGCCAGCAGTATTTCAAATTTCAATCAGCCCCAGCATTTT.

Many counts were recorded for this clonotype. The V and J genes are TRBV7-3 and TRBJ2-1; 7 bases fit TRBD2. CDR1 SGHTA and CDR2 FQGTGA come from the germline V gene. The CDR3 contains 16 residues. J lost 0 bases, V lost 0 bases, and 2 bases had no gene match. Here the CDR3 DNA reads TGTGCCAGCAGCTTAACCGGGAGGAGCTCCTACAATGAGCAGTTCTTC. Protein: CASSLTGRSSYNEQFF.

Here the CDR3 DNA reads TGCGCCAGCAGCTTGGAAGGTTCGACTAGCAAAAACATTCAGTACTTC. Amino acid sequence: CASSLEGSTSKNIQYF. The rearrangement joins TRBV5-1 to TRBJ2-4, with TRBD2 as a possible D gene (6 bases). V lost 0 bases to trimming and J lost 3 bases, with 13 bases between them. The CDR3 has 16 amino acids. CDR1 is SGHRS and CDR2 is YFSETQ in the germline V gene.

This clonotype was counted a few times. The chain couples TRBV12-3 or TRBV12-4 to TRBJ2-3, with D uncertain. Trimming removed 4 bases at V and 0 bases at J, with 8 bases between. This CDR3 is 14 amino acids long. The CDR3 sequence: CASSWSVSTDTQYF. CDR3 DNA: TGTGCCAGCAGTTGGTCTGTGAGCACAGATACGCAGTATTTT.

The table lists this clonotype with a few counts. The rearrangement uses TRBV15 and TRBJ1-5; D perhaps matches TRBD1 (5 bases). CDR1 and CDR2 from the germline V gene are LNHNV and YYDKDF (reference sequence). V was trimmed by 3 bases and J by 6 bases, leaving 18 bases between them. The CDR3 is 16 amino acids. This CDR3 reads CATSRRAGGEGQPQHF. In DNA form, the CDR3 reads TGTGCCACCAGCAGGCGGGCCGGGGGAGAAGGTCAGCCCCAGCATTTT.